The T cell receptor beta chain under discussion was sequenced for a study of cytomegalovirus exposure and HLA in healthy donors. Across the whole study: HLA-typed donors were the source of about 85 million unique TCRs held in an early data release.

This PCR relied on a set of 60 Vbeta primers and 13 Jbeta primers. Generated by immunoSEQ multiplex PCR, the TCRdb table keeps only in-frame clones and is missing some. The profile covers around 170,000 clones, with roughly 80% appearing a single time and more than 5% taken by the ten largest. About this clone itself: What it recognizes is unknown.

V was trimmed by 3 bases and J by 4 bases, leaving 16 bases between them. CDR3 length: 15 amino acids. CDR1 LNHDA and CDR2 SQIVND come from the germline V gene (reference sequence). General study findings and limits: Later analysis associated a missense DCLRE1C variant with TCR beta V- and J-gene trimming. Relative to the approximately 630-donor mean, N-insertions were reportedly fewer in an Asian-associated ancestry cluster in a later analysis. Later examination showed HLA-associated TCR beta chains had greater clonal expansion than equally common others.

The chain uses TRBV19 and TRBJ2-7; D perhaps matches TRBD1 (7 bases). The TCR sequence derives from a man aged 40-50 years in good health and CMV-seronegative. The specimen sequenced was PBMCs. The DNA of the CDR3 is TGTGCCAGTAGTATGGAGACAGGGAGGACTTACGAGCAGTACTTC. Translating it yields CASSMETGRTYEQYF. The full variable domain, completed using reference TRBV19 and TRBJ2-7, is DGGITQSPKYLFRKEGQNVTLSCEQNLNHDAMYWYRQDPGQGLRLIYYSQIVNDFQKGDIAEGYSVSREKKESFPLTVTSAQKNPTAFYLCASSMETGRTYEQYFGPGTRLTVT.